What follows are 20 T cell receptor beta chains derived from one specimen sequenced in a study of cytomegalovirus exposure and HLA in healthy donors. Use of 60 Vbeta and 13 Jbeta primers characterized the PCR. The method was immunoSEQ multiplex PCR; TCRdb's version includes in-frame clones alone and lacks a portion of them. The sample contains some 100,000 clones, approximately 77% of which appear only once. The sequenced material came from PBMCs. The receptor set was obtained from a male donor in good health and CMV-seropositive.

The CDR3 region is CASSLIRDEKLFF. The CDR3 nucleotides read TGTGCCAGCAGCCTGATCCGGGATGAAAAACTGTTTTTT. The chain has TRBV6-6 and TRBJ1-4, with D unclear. This CDR3 region has 13 residues. Trimming removed 6 bases at V and 6 bases at J, with 11 bases between. Germline values: CDR1 MNHNY, CDR2 SVGAGI (reference sequence).

The CDR3 coding sequence is TGTGCCAGCAGTGACTCTAGCGGGGGGGATACGCAGTATTTT. It encodes CASSDSSGGDTQYF. J is TRBJ2-3 and V is TRBV6-4; 10 bases map to TRBD2. Unmatched junction bases numbered 0, after V lost 0 bases and J lost 6 bases. This CDR3 is 14 amino acids long. Per the germline V gene, CDR1 is MRHNA and CDR2 is SNTAGT.

This clone was counted only a few times. The rearrangement joins TRBV18 to TRBJ1-6, with a weak D call TRBD1 (5 bases). V was clipped by 2 bases and J by 6 bases, with 11 bases between them. The CDR3 is 15 residues long. The germline V gene has CDR1 KGHSH and CDR2 LQKENI. In DNA form, the CDR3 reads TGTGCCAGCTCACCATCAGGGCAAGCTAATTCACCCCTCCACTTT. Its protein is CASSPSGQANSPLHF.

The V gene is TRBV6-6, the J gene TRBJ1-4; TRBD1 matches 8 bases. CDR1 and CDR2 (germline): MNHNY, SVGAGI (reference sequence). V gave up 6 bases and J gave up 7 bases; unmatched junction bases: 13. The CDR3 totals 16 residues. CDR3 amino acids: CASSLNRGGGGEKLFF. CDR3 nucleotides: TGTGCCAGCAGCCTTAACAGGGGGGGAGGTGGTGAAAAACTGTTTTTT.

J is TRBJ2-3 and V is TRBV4-1; 8 bases agree with TRBD2. The CDR3 spans 16 residues. Unmatched junction bases numbered 10, after V lost 2 bases and J lost 6 bases. The V gene's germline CDR1 is MGHRA and CDR2 YSYEKL. CDR3 coding DNA: TGCGCCAGCAGCCAAATTGGGACTAGTTCCCCCGATACGCAGTATTTT. Residues: CASSQIGTSSPDTQYF.

The rearrangement joins TRBV19 to TRBJ1-5, with D unclear. V lost 5 bases and J lost 0, with 5 bases in between. Germline CDR1 is LNHDA and CDR2 is SQIVND (reference sequence). CDR3 length: 13 residues. The CDR3 bases are TGTGCCAGTAGTCAAAATAGCAATCAGCCCCAGCATTTT. Encoded protein: CASSQNSNQPQHF.

The chain carries TRBV11-2 and TRBJ2-7, with a weak D call TRBD2 (6 bases). This CDR3 contains 13 residues. V lost 3 bases, J lost 3 bases, and 9 bases lay in between. The V gene's germline CDR1 is SGHAT and CDR2 FQNNGV. The CDR3 DNA follows: TGTGCCAGCAGCTTGGACGGGGGCTACGAGCAGTACTTC. Translating gives CASSLDGGYEQYF. Drawing the rest from reference TRBV11-2 and TRBJ2-7, the complete variable domain is EAGVAQSPRYKIIEKRQSVAFWCNPISGHATLYWYQQILGQGPKLLIQFQNNGVVDDSQLPKDRFSAERLKGVDSTLKIQPAKLEDSAVYLCASSLDGGYEQYFGPGTRLTVT.

This chain uses TRBV9 with TRBJ2-5; 8 nucleotides line up with TRBD2. V dropped 0 bases and J dropped 4; count of bases not matched to a gene: 11. Germline CDR1 and CDR2: SGDLS and YYNGEE. There are 17 residues in the CDR3. The CDR3 protein is CASSVGSGGDVPETQYF. The CDR3 DNA is TGTGCCAGCAGCGTAGGGTCGGGGGGGGATGTTCCAGAGACCCAGTACTTC.

The chain links TRBV7-2 to TRBJ2-1; D is perhaps TRBD1 (5 bases). V lost 2 bases to trimming and J lost 0 bases, with 11 bases between them. This CDR3 spans 16 amino acids. Germline loops: CDR1 SGHTA, CDR2 FQGNSA. The CDR3 is CASSLQTALSYNEQFF. In DNA form, the CDR3 reads TGTGCCAGCAGCTTACAGACAGCCCTCTCCTACAATGAGCAGTTCTTC.

The CDR3 region has the DNA TGTGCCAGCAGCTCCCTAGCGGGGGGCCCAGATACGCAGTATTTT. This encodes CASSSLAGGPDTQYF. The chain couples TRBV7-2 to TRBJ2-3; TRBD2 agrees at 11 bases. This CDR3 has 15 amino acids. J gave up 4 bases and V 4 bases, and 4 bases lay outside the gene matches. Germline V gene data show CDR1 as SGHTA and CDR2 as FQGNSA.

The chain recombines TRBV30 with TRBJ2-6; a weak D match, TRBD1 (5 bases). CDR1 GTSNPN and CDR2 SVGIG come from the germline V gene (reference sequence). Trimming pared 3 bases from V and 6 bases from J, leaving 15 bases between. There are 15 residues in the CDR3. CDR3 region: CAWSPTGRKANVLTF. DNA for the CDR3: TGTGCCTGGAGCCCAACAGGTCGTAAGGCCAACGTCCTGACTTTC.

This sequence joins TRBV25-1 and TRBJ2-5; D remains ambiguous. Trimming shortened V by 1 base and J by 4 bases, and 7 bases separated the two germline ends. The CDR3 runs to 13 residues. Germline-derived CDR1 and CDR2 are MGHDK and SYGVNS. The CDR3 sequence is CASSEFGGETQYF. In DNA form, the CDR3 reads TGTGCCAGCAGTGAATTCGGCGGAGAGACCCAGTACTTC.

The chain combines TRBV9 with TRBJ1-6, with unresolved D. V was pared by 5 bases and J by 0 bases, with 9 bases between. From germline, CDR1 is SGDLS and CDR2 YYNGEE. This CDR3 is built from 15 residues. CDR3 amino acids: CASSPTSSYNSPLHF. CDR3 in DNA: TGTGCCAGCAGTCCTACTAGCTCCTATAATTCACCCCTCCACTTT.

This sequence joins TRBV6-1 and TRBJ2-3; 13 bases are shared with TRBD2. The CDR3 is 14 residues long. The V gene end was trimmed by 10 bases and the J gene end by 4 bases; junction bases not matched to a gene: 5. CDR1 MNHNS and CDR2 SASEGT come from the germline V gene. DNA for the CDR3: TGTGCCACCCTTACTAGCGGGGGGGCAGATACGCAGTATTTT. This encodes CATLTSGGADTQYF.

This clone was detected once. The gene calls are TRBV5-1 and TRBJ2-7, with 7 nucleotides matching TRBD1. This CDR3 contains 14 residues. CDR1 is SGHRS, CDR2 YFSETQ, per germline. V shed 0 bases, J shed 4 bases, and the junction held 4 bases outside the gene matches. Here the CDR3 reads CASSLGQGYYEQYF. In nucleotides, the CDR3 is TGCGCCAGCAGCTTGGGACAGGGATATTACGAGCAGTACTTC. The complete variable domain, with remaining parts taken from reference TRBV5-1 and TRBJ2-7, reads KAGVTQTPRYLIKTRGQQVTLSCSPISGHRSVSWYQQTPGQGLQFLFEYFSETQRNKGNFPGRFSGRQFSNSRSEMNVSTLELGDSALYLCASSLGQGYYEQYFGPGTRLTVT.

This clone was picked up a small number of times. J is TRBJ1-1 and V is TRBV29-1; possibly TRBD1 for D (6 bases). This CDR3 is 12 amino acids long. Deletions cut 6 bases from V and 0 bases from J, with 8 bases between. Germline CDR1 and CDR2: SQVTM and ANQGSEA. The chain's CDR3 is CSVQGMNTEAFF. As DNA, the CDR3 is TGCAGCGTGCAGGGGATGAACACTGAAGCTTTCTTT.

The V call is TRBV27, the J call TRBJ2-1; D is unclear. The length of the CDR3 is 15 residues. V dropped 4 bases and J dropped 6 bases, with 16 bases sitting between them. CDR1 is MNHEY, CDR2 SMNVEV, per germline (reference sequence). CDR3 coding DNA: TGTGCCAGCAGTTCTTCCCCCTCATACGGCAATGAGCAGTTCTTC. Amino acids: CASSSSPSYGNEQFF.

The V and J genes are TRBV4-1 and TRBJ2-1, with 13 bases identical to TRBD2. This CDR3 spans 16 amino acids. CDR1 and CDR2 (germline): MGHRA, YSYEKL. With 2 bases clipped from V and 9 bases from J, the junction kept 7 bases outside the gene matches. The CDR3 here is CASSQPRLAGGPEQFF. DNA of the CDR3: TGCGCCAGCAGCCAACCGAGACTAGCGGGGGGACCTGAGCAGTTCTTC.

Written as DNA, the CDR3 is TGTGCCAGCAGTCCCAGGGGGGCGGCAGACGCTGGAAACACCATATATTTT. Translated: CASSPRGAADAGNTIYF. V gene TRBV28 combines with J gene TRBJ1-3, with 7 bases fitting TRBD1. Per the germline V gene, CDR1 is MDHEN and CDR2 is SYDVKM. CDR3 length: 17 amino acids. The V segment lost 5 bases and the J segment 2 bases; nucleotides outside the gene matches: 12.

Only a few counts were recorded for this clone. The chain recombines TRBV4-3 with TRBJ2-1; 8 nucleotides line up with TRBD1. The germline gives CDR1 LGHNA, CDR2 YSLEER. J lost 9 bases, V lost 4 bases, and 2 bases had no gene match. CDR3 size: 12 residues. The CDR3 DNA is TGCGCCAGCAGCCCCACAGGGGGTGAGCAGTTCTTC. Its translation: CASSPTGGEQFF.